One T cell receptor (beta chain) is described in this entry. This receptor's antigen is unknown. There are no base qualities to consult, and no much larger clone falls within one base. The meaning of the sample's time point label: about 28 days (+/-7) after the second vaccine dose. AZD1222 recipients with second doses at about 4 weeks or about 12 weeks were pooled, because spike-specific TCR depth and breadth did not differ between schedules. Vaccinee samples were obtained from the UK trials COV001 and COV002, which included a single-blind randomized controlled phase 2/3 trial of AZD1222 (ChAdOx1 nCoV-19) in healthy adults. For TCRbeta chain sequencing, PBMC samples from trial participants were taken at day 0 and at day 28 after the second dose. The entry originates in a study of T cell responses to AZD1222 COVID-19 vaccine (dated by TCRdb to 2020 to 2023). Regarding the complete study: TCR sequencing was performed for over 230 trial participants, of whom approximately 200 were given two doses of AZD1222 and around 26 were given two doses of MenACWY control vaccine. Trial participants were enrolled into age subgroups of 18-55, 56-69 and 70-plus years, which contained around 150, 28 and 57 TCR-sequenced participants, respectively.

The investigation overall reported the following: Participants were mostly white British and included more females than males, and it was suggested by the authors that clonal diversity may have been underestimated. Because no day 14 peak-response samples were available, the repertoires could be characterized only after the peak T cell response. CD4 TCRs associated with the vaccine covered the entire spike protein, and the dominant responses were in regions 160-218 and 743-854. Conclusions about previously exposed vaccinees are limited because only a handful of AZD1222 recipients were SARS-CoV-2 seropositive at baseline. Spike-specific TCR breadth and depth rose significantly after two AZD1222 doses compared with day 0 and with MenACWY recipients. In the small 56-69-year group, the increase in depth fell short of significance, most likely because of low power. Epitopes outside the regions mutated in the B.1.351 and B.1.1.7 variants were reportedly recognized by nearly half of the unique spike-specific TCRs.

The CDR3 regions of human TCRbeta chains were analyzed by immunosequencing. As for the authors' bioinformatics: TCRs in the repertoires were compared against a reference library of SARS-CoV-2-specific TCRs that had been generated with the MIRA antigen-specificity platform. Breadth meant the fraction of unique TCRs that were SARS-CoV-2-associated, whereas depth meant the fraction of total T cells that were SARS-CoV-2-associated. Using the MIRA data, every spike-specific TCR was mapped to the spike region that the TCR reacted to and assigned to either a CD4 or a CD8 class. Log10-transformed breadth and depth values were compared by one-way ANOVA with Sidak's multiple comparisons tests. TCRdb holds this immuneACCESS table with in-frame rearrangements only. Some clones are missing; in checked studies, unresolved V genes explain under half, and the rest has no known cause. That table furnishes V, J and clone size, whereas the DNA furnished D and trimming. This sample comprises some 79,000 clones, over 75% of them detected only once. In total, the top ten clones hold about 12% of the sample.

The germline V gene provides CDR1 SGHDT and CDR2 YYEEEE. The CDR3 spans 11 residues, from the cysteine through the phenylalanine. Of the read, only the CDR3 DNA is kept; its 33 bases are in frame from base 1. Trimming takes 4 bases from V and 8 bases from J, and the germline ends sit 9 bases apart. This receptor was obtained from an adult who received the AZD1222 COVID-19 vaccine. The chain employs TRBV5-6 and TRBJ1-2; the D gene cannot be named for sure. The sample in question was peripheral blood, obtained 28 days after the second AZD1222 dose. The CDR3: CASSLNRGYTF. The DNA reads as follows: TGTGCCAGCAGCCTCAACCGCGGCTACACCTTC.